One and the same sample provided the 6 T cell receptor beta chains below, sequenced in a study of naive and memory T cell subsets. A UMI-containing oligonucleotide was joined by 3' ligation to the TCR cDNA template. Four PCR rounds used nested alpha and beta constant region primers plus the SP2 primer. TCRdb re-called the 5' RACE reads through MiXCR, storing one row per CDR3 protein. Seen here are roughly 56,000 distinct CDR3 sequences, 7.2% observed once, and the top ten hold roughly a tenth. The source of these receptors is a male donor in good health.

This clonotype was seen repeatedly, ten times or more. The chain combines TRBV18 with TRBJ2-1; TRBD2 matches at 7 bases. V lost 3 bases and J lost 4; bases outside the gene matches: 6. CDR3 length: 15 residues. Germline V gene sequence: CDR1 KGHSH, CDR2 LQKENI. The CDR3 DNA sequence: TGTGCCAGCTCACCTGTGCTAGCGGAGTACAATGAGCAGTTCTTC. It is translated as CASSPVLAEYNEQFF.

The genes are TRBV3-1 and TRBJ2-6, with 7 nucleotides matching TRBD2. V shed 4 bases and J 2 bases; nucleotides not matched to a gene: 2. Germline values: CDR1 LGHDT, CDR2 YNNKEL (reference sequence). The CDR3 has 15 residues. The CDR3 DNA follows: TGTGCCAGCAGCCCGCGGGGGACTGGGGCCAACGTCCTGACTTTC. Translated: CASSPRGTGANVLTF.

This sequence joins TRBV12-3 or TRBV12-4 and TRBJ2-7, with TRBD2 as a possible D gene (5 bases). V dropped 8 bases and J dropped 5 bases, with 19 bases sitting between them. The CDR3 has 14 amino acids. The CDR3 here is CASQRQESPHEQYF. In DNA form, the CDR3 reads TGTGCCAGCCAGCGGCAGGAGTCGCCCCACGAGCAGTACTTC.

The chain links TRBV7-9 to TRBJ2-3, with TRBD2 matching 13 bases. Per germline, CDR1 SEHNR and CDR2 FQNEAQ (reference sequence). The CDR3 contains 19 residues. V shed 4 bases and J 5 bases; nucleotides not matched to a gene: 15. The CDR3 loop reads CASSSTWTSGSWVEDTQYF. CDR3 nucleotides: TGTGCCAGCAGCTCAACTTGGACTAGCGGGAGCTGGGTAGAAGATACGCAGTATTTT.

This clonotype has ten or more counts. The chain has TRBV6-6 and TRBJ2-7, with 11 positions matching TRBD2. V lost 7 bases and J lost 3; bases outside the gene matches: 5. The CDR3 totals 14 residues. CDR1 and CDR2 from the germline V gene are MNHNY and SVGAGI (reference sequence). CDR3 coding DNA: TGTGCCAGCACCCCTGGACTAGCGGGCTACGAGCAGTACTTC. Its protein product is CASTPGLAGYEQYF.

This clonotype was seen more than once but under ten times. The J gene is TRBJ2-2, the V gene TRBV18; no definite D call. Per germline, CDR1 KGHSH and CDR2 LQKENI. This CDR3 region has 17 residues. V dropped 0 bases and J dropped 1 base, with 12 bases sitting between them. CDR3 coding DNA: TGTGCCAGCTCACCACCTCCCCCCGAGCGGAACACCGGGGAGCTGTTTTTT. It yields the protein CASSPPPPERNTGELFF.